This T cell receptor beta chain was retrieved from a study of technical replicates of blood from a few donors. This table comes from immunoSEQ multiplex PCR, and its TCRdb copy is limited to in-frame clones, with some not included. The sample carries about 100,000 clones, approximately 94% recorded once. V lost 5 bases and J 5 bases, leaving 15 bases between the germline ends. Germline CDR1 reads SQVTM; CDR2 reads ANQGSEA. The CDR3 has 13 amino acids. The chain has TRBV29-1 and TRBJ1-1; D ambiguous. Sequencing input: T cells isolated from PBMCs. The sequence was collected from a human donor in good health. CDR3 residues: CSVPPIGRTEAFF. CDR3 sequence (DNA): TGCAGCGTTCCCCCCATCGGGAGGACTGAAGCTTTCTTT.